The entry that follows covers one TCR beta chain sequence. Its target is not known. The sample belongs to a study of STAT5B mutations in CD4+ large granular lymphocyte leukemia. Across the whole study: The CDR3 'QG' motif was associated with a particular HLA allele among healthy donors. Whole-study results and caveats: 8/27 top patient clones versus 2/35 control clones were TRBV06-family.

The survey-level immunoSEQ assay was used. Sequencing used immunoSEQ multiplex PCR; TCRdb keeps in-frame clones, though not all of them. The sample contains about 34,000 clones, approximately 69% of which appear only once. The V and J ends lost 5 bases and 2 bases, in that order; junction bases with no gene match: 9. The germline CDR1 and CDR2 sequences are MDHEN and SYDVKM. CDR3 size: 15 residues. Healthy controls were blood donor buffy coats. Input material: CD4+ T cells from blood buffy coats. The rearrangement uses TRBV28 and TRBJ2-7, with 7 bases that match TRBD1. The TCR sequence derives from a human donor in good health. This CDR3 is CASSPTQGEPYEQYF. The CDR3, as DNA: TGTGCCAGCAGTCCCACCCAGGGGGAACCCTACGAGCAGTACTTC.